This T cell receptor (beta chain) came from a study of T cell responses to AZD1222 COVID-19 vaccine. Clones were read by immunoSEQ multiplex PCR, and TCRdb kept only the in-frame ones, dropping some. The sample yields roughly 80,000 clones, 75% to 95% seen once. V lost 3 bases to trimming and J lost 0 bases, with 8 bases between them. The CDR3 is made up of 15 amino acids. The germline V gene encodes CDR1 SGHTA and CDR2 FQGNSA. The sequence was collected from an adult in good health. Sample: peripheral blood, taken on day 0 of MenACWY control vaccination. The chain employs TRBV7-2 and TRBJ2-2; D ambiguous. The CDR3 DNA is TGTGCCAGCAGCTTTTCTAACCCGAACACCGGGGAGCTGTTTTTT. It specifies CASSFSNPNTGELFF.